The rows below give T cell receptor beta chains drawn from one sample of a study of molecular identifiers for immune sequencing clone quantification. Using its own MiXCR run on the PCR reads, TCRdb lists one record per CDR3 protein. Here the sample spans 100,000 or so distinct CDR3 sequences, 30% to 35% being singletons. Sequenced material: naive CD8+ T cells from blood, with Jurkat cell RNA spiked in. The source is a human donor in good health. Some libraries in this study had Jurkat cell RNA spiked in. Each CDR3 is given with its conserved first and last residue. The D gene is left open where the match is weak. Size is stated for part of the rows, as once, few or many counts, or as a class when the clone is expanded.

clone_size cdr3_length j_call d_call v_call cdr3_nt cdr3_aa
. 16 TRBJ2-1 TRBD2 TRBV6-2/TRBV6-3 TGTGCCAGCAGTTACTCGAGACGGGAGGGTTACAATGAGCAGTTCTTC CASSYSRREGYNEQFF
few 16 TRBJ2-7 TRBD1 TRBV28 TGTGCCAGCAGTTCACCGACAGGGGCCCCACCAAGCGAGCAGTACTTC CASSSPTGAPPSEQYF
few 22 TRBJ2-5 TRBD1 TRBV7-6 TGTGCCAGCAGCTTAGCGAAGTCGGAGAGGGAGATACAAAGGGGGCCCCAAGAGACCCAGTACTTC CASSLAKSEREIQRGPQETQYF
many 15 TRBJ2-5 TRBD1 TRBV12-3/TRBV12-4 TGTGCCAGCAGTTTCGGGACAGGGTCGGGCGAGACCCAGTACTTC CASSFGTGSGETQYF
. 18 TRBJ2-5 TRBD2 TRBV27 TGTGCCAGCAGTCTAGCCCCGCCGCTAGCGGGATGGGGAAAGACCCAGTACTTC CASSLAPPLAGWGKTQYF
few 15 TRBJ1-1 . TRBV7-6 TGTGCCAGCAGCTTAGGTCTGGCCGGGGGGACTGAAGCTTTCTTT CASSLGLAGGTEAFF
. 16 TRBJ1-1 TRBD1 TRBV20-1 TGCAGTGCTAGGGATTCGACAGGGAGCGCGAACACTGAAGCTTTCTTT CSARDSTGSANTEAFF
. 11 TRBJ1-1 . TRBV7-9 TGTGCCAGCAGAGCCCCGACCGAAGCTTTCTTT CASRAPTEAFF
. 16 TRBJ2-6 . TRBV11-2 TGTGCCAGCAGCTTACTTAGGTGCTCTGGGGCCAACGTCCTGACCTTC CASSLLRCSGANVLTF
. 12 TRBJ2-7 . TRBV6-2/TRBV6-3 TGTGCCAGCAGCCCGGTCCTTTACGAGCAGTACTTC CASSPVLYEQYF
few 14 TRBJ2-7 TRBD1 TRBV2 TGTGCCAGTATTGCGGGACAGGGGGCCTACGAGCAGTACTTC CASIAGQGAYEQYF
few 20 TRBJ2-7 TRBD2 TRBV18 TGTGCCAGCTCACCACTACCTTGGGGGTTTCGGACTAGCGAGAACTACGAGCAGTACTTC CASSPLPWGFRTSENYEQYF
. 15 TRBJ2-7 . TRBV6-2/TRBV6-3 TGTGCCAGCAGTTACGATATCAGGATAGGCTACGAGCAGTACTTC CASSYDIRIGYEQYF
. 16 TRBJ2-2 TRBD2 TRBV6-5 TGTGCCAGCAGCTGGTCTAGCGGGAGGGCCTCAGGGGAGCTGTTTTTT CASSWSSGRASGELFF
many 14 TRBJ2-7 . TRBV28 TGTGCCAGCAGTTCCGGGACTTTAGCCTACGAGCAGTACTTC CASSSGTLAYEQYF
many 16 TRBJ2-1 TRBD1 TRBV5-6 TGTGCCAGCAGCTTGGCCCGGGACAGGCGTTACAATGAGCAGTTCTTC CASSLARDRRYNEQFF
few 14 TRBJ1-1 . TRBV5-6 TGTGCCAGCAGCTTGTGGGGACGAGGCACTGAAGCTTTCTTT CASSLWGRGTEAFF
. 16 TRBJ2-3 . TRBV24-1 TGTGCCACCAGTGATCCGGACACCGCTTCCACAGATACGCAGTATTTT CATSDPDTASTDTQYF
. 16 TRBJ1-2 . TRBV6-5 TGTGCCAGCAGTGCTACCGTCCAGGGAGGGACCTTTGGCTACACCTTC CASSATVQGGTFGYTF
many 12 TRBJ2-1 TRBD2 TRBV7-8 TGTGCCAGCAGGGGACTAGTCAATGAGCAGTTCTTC CASRGLVNEQFF
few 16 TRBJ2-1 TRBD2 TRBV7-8 TGTGCCAGCAGCTACCCCTCGGCGGGAGATGGCGGTGAGCAGTTCTTC CASSYPSAGDGGEQFF
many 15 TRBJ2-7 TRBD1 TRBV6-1 TGTGCCAGCAGTGGAGGGACAGGGAGGATCTACGAGCAGTACTTC CASSGGTGRIYEQYF
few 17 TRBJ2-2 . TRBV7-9 TGTGCCAGCAGCGCCCCCTACAGGGACCTGAACACCGGGGAGCTGTTTTTT CASSAPYRDLNTGELFF
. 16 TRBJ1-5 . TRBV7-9 TGTGCCAGCAGCCCCCTGGATCGGGGGGTTTTTCAGCCCCAGCATTTT CASSPLDRGVFQPQHF
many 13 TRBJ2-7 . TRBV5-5 TGTGCCAGCAGCTTGGGTGTGTTGGGCGAGCAGTACTTC CASSLGVLGEQYF
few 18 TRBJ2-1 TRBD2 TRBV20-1 TGCAGTGCTAGAGCCCTGCGACTAGCGGGAGACCGCTACAATGAGCAGTTCTTC CSARALRLAGDRYNEQFF
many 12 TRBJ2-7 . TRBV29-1 TGCAGCGTTGGGGAAGACGGCTTCGAGCAGTACTTC CSVGEDGFEQYF
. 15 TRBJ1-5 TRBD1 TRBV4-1 TGCGCCAGCAGCCAATTCGGGACAGGGAATCAGCCCCAGCATTTT CASSQFGTGNQPQHF
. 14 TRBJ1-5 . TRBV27 TGTGCCGGCAGCCTCCACGCGGTCAATCAGCCCCAGCATTTT CAGSLHAVNQPQHF
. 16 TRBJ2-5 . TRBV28 TGTGCCAGCAGTGCCCCAGACAGGGGAGGGGAAGAGACCCAGTACTTC CASSAPDRGGEETQYF
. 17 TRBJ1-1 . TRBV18 TGTGCCAGCTCCGCCACCGCTTGGGGTACTATGAACACTGAAGCTTTCTTT CASSATAWGTMNTEAFF
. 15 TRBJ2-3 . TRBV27 TGTGCCAGCAGTTTATTTGCCGGCAGCACAGATACGCAGTATTTT CASSLFAGSTDTQYF
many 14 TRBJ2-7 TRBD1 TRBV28 TGTGCCAGCAGTGCGCCGGGACAGCCGGGCGAGCAGTACTTC CASSAPGQPGEQYF
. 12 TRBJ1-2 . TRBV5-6 TGTGCCAGCAGCCCCAATTTCTATGGCTACACCTTC CASSPNFYGYTF
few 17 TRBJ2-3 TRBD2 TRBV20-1 TGCAGTGCTAGAGATAGACTAGCGGGAGTGAGCACAGATACGCAGTATTTT CSARDRLAGVSTDTQYF
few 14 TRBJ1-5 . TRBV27 TGTGCCAGCAGTCCGGGGCTCGGCAATCAGCCCCAGCATTTT CASSPGLGNQPQHF
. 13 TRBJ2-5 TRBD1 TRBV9 TGTGCCAGCAGCGGGGACAGGCCCGAGACCCAGTGCTTC CASSGDRPETQCF
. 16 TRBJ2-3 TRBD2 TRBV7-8 TGTGCCAGCAGCTTAACTGGGCTAGCGGGAGCAGATACGCAGTATTTT CASSLTGLAGADTQYF
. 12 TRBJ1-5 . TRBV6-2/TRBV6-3 TGTGCCAGCAGTTATCATGGGGAGCCCCAGCATTTT CASSYHGEPQHF
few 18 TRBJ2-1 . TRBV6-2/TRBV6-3 TGTGCCCCCAGAAAAGGGGGAAAGCACGCCATAAGGATAGATGAGCAGTTCTTC CAPRKGGKHAIRIDEQFF
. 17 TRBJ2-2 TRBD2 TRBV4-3 TGCGCCAGCAGCCAATTCGGGCTAGCGGGATACGGCGAGGAGCTGTTTTTT CASSQFGLAGYGEELFF
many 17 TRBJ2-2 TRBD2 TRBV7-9 TGTGCCAGCAGCTTAGAAGATGCGGGAGGGCCAGCCGGGGAGCTGTTTTTT CASSLEDAGGPAGELFF
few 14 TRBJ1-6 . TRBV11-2 TGTGCCAGCAGCTCAGGACAGAGGAATTCACCCCTCCACTTT CASSSGQRNSPLHF
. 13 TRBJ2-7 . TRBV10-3 TGTGCCATCATCCTGGACGCTTACTACGAGCAGTACTTC CAIILDAYYEQYF
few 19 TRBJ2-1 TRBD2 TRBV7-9 TGTGCCAGCAGCTCACCAGGGACTAGCGGGAGATATGGCTACAATGAGCAGTTCTTC CASSSPGTSGRYGYNEQFF
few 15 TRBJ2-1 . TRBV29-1 TGCAGCGTGACTTTACACCTTTCCTCCTACAATGAGCAGTTCTTC CSVTLHLSSYNEQFF
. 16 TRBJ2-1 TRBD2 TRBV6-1 TGTGCCAGCAGTGGGAGACTAGCGAGCTCCTACAATGAGCAGTTCTTC CASSGRLASSYNEQFF
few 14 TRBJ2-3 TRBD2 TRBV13 TGTGCCAGCAGCCCCGGGACTAGCCGAGATACGCAGTATTTT CASSPGTSRDTQYF
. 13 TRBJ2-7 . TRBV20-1 TGCAGTGCCAAGCCACATAGGAGGGACGAGCAGTACTTC CSAKPHRRDEQYF
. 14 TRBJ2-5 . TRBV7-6 TGTGCCAGCAAAAATCCAGGTCCCCAAGAGACCCAGTACTTC CASKNPGPQETQYF
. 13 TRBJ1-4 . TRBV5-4 TGTGCCAGCAGCGGGGACGATCTGGAAAAACTGTTTTTT CASSGDDLEKLFF
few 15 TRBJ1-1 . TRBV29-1 TGCAGCGTTGATGGGCAGGGAAGCTTGAACACTGAAGCTTTCTTT CSVDGQGSLNTEAFF
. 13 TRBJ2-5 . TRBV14 TGTGCCAGCAGCCTCTGGAGCGGAGAGACCCAGTACTTC CASSLWSGETQYF
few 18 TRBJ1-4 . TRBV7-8 TGTGCCAGCAGCTTATACGCAGGGATCCGTTTGGCTAATGAAAAACTGTTTTTT CASSLYAGIRLANEKLFF
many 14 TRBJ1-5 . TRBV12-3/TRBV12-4 TGTGCCAGCACCGTAGAGGGTAAGGATCAGCCCCAGCATTTT CASTVEGKDQPQHF
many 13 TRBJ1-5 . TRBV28 TGTGCCAGTTCGATCCTTCCGATCCAGCCCCAGCATTTT CASSILPIQPQHF
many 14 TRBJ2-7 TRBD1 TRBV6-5 TGTGCCAGCAGTTACGAGGCAGGGGGCTACGAGCAGTACTTC CASSYEAGGYEQYF